A selection of T cell receptor beta chains follows, all from one sample in a study of T cells after yellow fever vaccination. TCRdb redid the calling of the 5' RACE reads with MiXCR, one entry per CDR3 protein. The sample gives 300,000 or so distinct CDR3 sequences, over 10% of which show up once; around 0.49% is in the top ten. The specimen comprised CD4+ T cells sorted from PBMCs, sampled 45 days after the yellow fever booster vaccination. The origin of the receptors is a man under 40 who received the YFV17D yellow fever vaccine. Each CDR3 is given with its conserved first and last residue. The D gene is left open where the match is weak. Clone size is given for some rows only: seen once, a few or many times, or a class if the clone is expanded.

v_gene	abundance	d_gene	j_gene	CDR3nt	CDR3aa
TRBV25-1	-	-	TRBJ2-7	TGTGCCAGCAGTCCCTCCACCGGGACACCGTACGAGCAGTACTTC	CASSPSTGTPYEQYF
TRBV20-1	many	TRBD1	TRBJ2-1	TGCAGTGCGCAAGATCCGGGACAGGGGGGCAATGAGCAGTTCTTC	CSAQDPGQGGNEQFF
TRBV20-1	few	-	TRBJ2-1	TGCAGCACCACCTGGGTCGGGTTCCAAGGGCAGTTCTTC	CSTTWVGFQGQFF
TRBV29-1	few	-	TRBJ2-5	TGCAGCGTTCCGGCCCCCCAGGAGACCCAGTACTTC	CSVPAPQETQYF
TRBV5-1	-	-	TRBJ2-7	TGCGCCAGCAGCGAGAGCTCCTACGAGCAGTACTTC	CASSESSYEQYF
TRBV21-1	-	-	TRBJ2-2	TGTGCCAGCAGCAATATGACAGGGAAGGTGATCGGGGAGCTGTTTTTT	CASSNMTGKVIGELFF
TRBV12-3/TRBV12-4	many	-	TRBJ2-2	TGTGCCAGCAGCCCTTTCACCGGGGAGCTGTTTTTT	CASSPFTGELFF
TRBV4-3	-	-	TRBJ2-2	TGCGCCAGCAGCGGACAACCGAACACCGGGGAGCTGTTTTTT	CASSGQPNTGELFF
TRBV6-4	many	-	TRBJ1-1	TGTGCCAGCAGCGCGGACAGGAACACTGAAGCTTTCTTT	CASSADRNTEAFF
TRBV7-2	many	-	TRBJ1-1	TGTGCCAGCAGCATGGGACGGACCCTCTCGAACACTGAAGCTTTCTTT	CASSMGRTLSNTEAFF
TRBV20-1	-	-	TRBJ1-5	TGCAGTGCTACTTTGGTGCCGGGGTTAGGGAGGAATCAGCCCCAGCATTTT	CSATLVPGLGRNQPQHF
TRBV5-6	-	TRBD1	TRBJ2-2	TGTGCCAGCAGCTTTGGGGACAGAAACACCGGGGAGCTGTTTTTT	CASSFGDRNTGELFF
TRBV5-4	-	-	TRBJ1-1	TGTGCCAGCAGCTCGCTTAGGAACACTGAAGCTTTCTTT	CASSSLRNTEAFF
TRBV29-1	many	-	TRBJ1-2	TGCAGCGTTGAGGTTCAGAGGTACTACACCTTC	CSVEVQRYYTF
TRBV11-2	many	-	TRBJ2-3	TGTGCCAGCAGCCCCGGGAGGGGGCTGGTTGATACGCAGTATTTT	CASSPGRGLVDTQYF
TRBV7-2	many	TRBD2	TRBJ2-3	TGTGCCAGCACCGTAGGACTAGCGGGACTAGATACGCAGTATTTT	CASTVGLAGLDTQYF
TRBV7-9	-	-	TRBJ1-3	TGTGCCAGCAGCTTAGGATCGGGGCTCGATGGAAACACCATATATTTT	CASSLGSGLDGNTIYF
TRBV7-3	-	-	TRBJ2-1	TGTGCCAGCAGCTTAGGAAGCGGGCTACTCAATGAGCAGTTCTTC	CASSLGSGLLNEQFF
TRBV18	-	-	TRBJ2-7	TGTGCCAGCTCAAAGGACAGCTCCTACGAGCAGTACTTC	CASSKDSSYEQYF
TRBV7-9	-	TRBD1	TRBJ2-2	TGTGCCAGCAGCTCACCGGGACAGGGATCCACCGGGGAGCTGTTTTTT	CASSSPGQGSTGELFF
TRBV5-1	-	-	TRBJ2-5	TGCGCCAGCAGCCTACGGGGGGCGGCGGGAGAAGAGACCCAGTACTTC	CASSLRGAAGEETQYF
TRBV6-2/TRBV6-3	-	-	TRBJ1-5	TGTGCCAGCAGCGACAGGCTGAGTTTAAATCAGCCCCAGCATTTT	CASSDRLSLNQPQHF
TRBV20-1	many	TRBD1	TRBJ2-1	TGCAGTGCTGCGCGACAGGGTTCCTACAATGAGCAGTTCTTC	CSAARQGSYNEQFF
TRBV19	many	TRBD2	TRBJ2-1	TGTGCCAGTAGTGAATCCGGGACTAGCTCCGATGAGCAGTTCTTC	CASSESGTSSDEQFF
TRBV4-1	-	-	TRBJ2-1	TGCGCCAGCAGCCCCTATCCGACTAGAACCTACAATGAGCAGTTCTTC	CASSPYPTRTYNEQFF
TRBV12-3/TRBV12-4	-	-	TRBJ2-4	TGTGCCAGCAGCATAATTCCGGGAAAAAACATTCAGTACTTC	CASSIIPGKNIQYF
TRBV9	-	-	TRBJ2-3	TGTGCCAGCAGCTCCGCAGGGGGGAGGTCAGATACGCAGTATTTT	CASSSAGGRSDTQYF
TRBV7-2	few	-	TRBJ2-3	TGTGCCAGCAGCTTGGGGGACGGCTACACAGATACGCAGTATTTT	CASSLGDGYTDTQYF
TRBV11-2	few	-	TRBJ2-7	TGTGCCAGCAGCTTCTATAGATCCTACGAGCAGTACTTC	CASSFYRSYEQYF
TRBV7-2	many	-	TRBJ2-4	TGTGCCAGCAGCCCCGGAGGCAAAAACATTCAGTACTTC	CASSPGGKNIQYF
TRBV5-1	few	TRBD2	TRBJ2-1	TGCGCCAGCAGCTTGGTTAGCGGGGCTGAGCAGTTCTTC	CASSLVSGAEQFF
TRBV4-2	-	-	TRBJ1-6	TGTGCCAGCAGCCAAGTTTCAGGGCGCCATAATTCACCCCTCCACTTT	CASSQVSGRHNSPLHF
TRBV7-2	-	TRBD1	TRBJ1-2	TGTGCCAGCAGCTCTGCGACAGGGGGCTATGGCTACACCTTC	CASSSATGGYGYTF
TRBV7-2	many	-	TRBJ2-1	TGTGCCAGCAGCTTTTCTCCATCCTACAATGAGCAGTTCTTC	CASSFSPSYNEQFF
TRBV12-3/TRBV12-4	few	TRBD2	TRBJ2-1	TGTGCCAGCAAGTCCGGGACTAGGCACAATGAGCAGTTCTTC	CASKSGTRHNEQFF
TRBV6-2/TRBV6-3	-	TRBD1	TRBJ2-1	TGTGCCAGCAGTTACAGAGGACAGGGGACTCACAATGAGCAGTTCTTC	CASSYRGQGTHNEQFF
TRBV3-1	-	-	TRBJ2-2	TGTGCCAGCAGCCTCAGGGACCCTGCGAGAACCGGGGAGCTGTTTTTT	CASSLRDPARTGELFF
TRBV2	few	-	TRBJ2-3	TGTGCCGGCAAACGGAGGGAAACAGATACGCAGTATTTT	CAGKRRETDTQYF
TRBV18	few	TRBD2	TRBJ2-5	TGTGCCAGTTCAAGATTAGCGGGAGGGGCCTCCAAGGAGACCCAGTACTTC	CASSRLAGGASKETQYF
TRBV12-3/TRBV12-4	many	TRBD2	TRBJ2-1	TGTGCCAGCAGCCTCGCGGGAGACAATGAGCAGTTCTTC	CASSLAGDNEQFF
TRBV27	few	-	TRBJ1-1	TGTGCCAGCAAGCATGGGACCATGACGAACACTGAAGCTTTCTTT	CASKHGTMTNTEAFF